These 10 T cell receptor beta chains originate from one sample sequenced in a study of blood T cell repertoires in COVID-19. This table comes from immunoSEQ multiplex PCR, and its TCRdb copy is limited to in-frame clones, with some not included. The profile shows approximately 210,000 clones, roughly four fifths of them singletons. The material sequenced was peripheral blood. These receptors were taken from a woman aged 40 to 50 with acute or convalescent COVID-19.

This rearrangement joins TRBV27 to TRBJ1-5; weak D call: TRBD1 (6 bases). The germline V and J ends were trimmed by 6 bases and 0 bases, with 15 bases remaining between them. This CDR3 contains 16 residues. CDR1 MNHEY and CDR2 SMNVEV come from the germline V gene (reference sequence). The CDR3 DNA reads TGTGCCAGCAGACCGGATTGGGACAATAGCAATCAGCCCCAGCATTTT. This sequence encodes CASRPDWDNSNQPQHF.

The chain joins TRBV7-7 to TRBJ2-5, with D maybe TRBD2 (6 bases). V was clipped by 2 bases and J by 5 bases, with 9 bases between them. This CDR3 has 13 amino acids. Germline V gives CDR1 SSHAT, CDR2 FNYEAQ (reference sequence). DNA for the CDR3: TGTGCCAGCAGCTTAACTGGGGGGGAGACCCAGTACTTC. As protein: CASSLTGGETQYF.

The V and J genes are TRBV2 and TRBJ2-2, with 9 bases identical to TRBD2. This CDR3 region has 13 residues. The V segment lost 6 bases and the J segment 6 bases; nucleotides outside the gene matches: 2. Germline assignment: CDR1 SNHLY and CDR2 FYNNEI. The CDR3: CASSPSGAGELFF. CDR3 DNA sequence: TGTGCCAGCAGCCCTAGCGGGGCCGGGGAGCTGTTTTTT.

The rearrangement uses TRBV2 and TRBJ1-6; D is unresolved. The CDR3 is made up of 13 amino acids. V lost 8 bases and J lost 6, with 11 bases in between. The V gene's germline CDR1 is SNHLY and CDR2 FYNNEI. As DNA, the CDR3 is TGTGCCAGCTGCCTCAGTGTTAATTCACCCCTCCACTTT. Its protein product is CASCLSVNSPLHF. The whole variable domain, filled in from reference TRBV2 and TRBJ1-6, reads EPEVTQTPSHQVTQMGQEVILRCVPISNHLYFYWYRQILGQKVEFLVSFYNNEISEKSEIFDDQFSVERPDGSNFTLKIRSTKLEDSAMYFCASCLSVNSPLHFGNGTRLTVT.

The chain combines TRBV30 with TRBJ1-5; TRBD1 agrees at 9 bases. CDR1 is GTSNPN, CDR2 SVGIG, per germline (reference sequence). V was pared by 2 bases and J by 5 bases, with 4 bases of the junction left unmatched. This CDR3 region has 14 residues. Here the CDR3 reads CAWSMGQGYQPQHF. Here the CDR3 DNA reads TGTGCCTGGAGTATGGGACAGGGCTATCAGCCCCAGCATTTT.

V is TRBV15 and J is TRBJ2-5; tentatively, D is TRBD2 (5 bases). The CDR3 length is 13 residues. From germline, CDR1 is LNHNV and CDR2 YYDKDF (reference sequence). The V and J ends lost 3 bases and 5 bases respectively, with 10 bases between them. The DNA of the CDR3 is TGTGCCACCAGCAGCCGGGATCGCGAGACCCAGTACTTC. It encodes CATSSRDRETQYF. The whole variable domain, remainder taken from reference TRBV15 and TRBJ2-5, is DAMVIQNPRYQVTQFGKPVTLSCSQTLNHNVMYWYQQKSSQAPKLLFHYYDKDFNNEADTPDNFQSRRPNTSFCFLDIRSPGLGDTAMYLCATSSRDRETQYFGPGTRLLVL.

This sequence joins TRBV6-4 and TRBJ1-1; D is ambiguous. Per the germline V gene, CDR1 is MRHNA and CDR2 is SNTAGT. V was trimmed by 2 bases and J by 0 bases, leaving 4 bases between them. This CDR3 has 13 amino acids. CDR3 sequence (DNA): TGTGCCAGCAGTGACAGCCTGAACACTGAAGCTTTCTTT. Its translation is CASSDSLNTEAFF.

The genes are TRBV19 and TRBJ2-5, with D perhaps TRBD2 (5 bases). Between the trimmed V and J ends, which lost 9 bases and 1 base, there was a span of 12 bases. There are 13 residues in the CDR3. The germline CDR1 and CDR2 sequences are LNHDA and SQIVND (reference sequence). In DNA form, the CDR3 reads TGTGCCAGCCTCGGCGAGGGCCAAGAGACCCAGTACTTC. Encoded protein: CASLGEGQETQYF. Together with reference TRBV19 and TRBJ2-5, the CDR3 gives the full variable domain: DGGITQSPKYLFRKEGQNVTLSCEQNLNHDAMYWYRQDPGQGLRLIYYSQIVNDFQKGDIAEGYSVSREKKESFPLTVTSAQKNPTAFYLCASLGEGQETQYFGPGTRLLVL.

This CDR3 is CASSKLVEDTYSNQPQHF. CDR3 DNA: TGTGCCAGCAGCAAACTTGTCGAGGATACCTATAGCAATCAGCCCCAGCATTTT. This chain uses TRBV21-1 with TRBJ1-5. TRBV21-1 is flagged as a pseudogene. This CDR3 region has 18 residues.

This chain joins TRBV6-6 and TRBJ2-3, with TRBD2 matching 9 bases. V lost 4 bases to trimming and J lost 2 bases; unmatched junction nucleotides: 7. The CDR3 extends over 16 amino acids. Per the germline V gene, CDR1 is MNHNY and CDR2 is SVGAGI (reference sequence). CDR3 region: CASSFASGASTDTQYF. In DNA, the CDR3 is TGTGCCAGCAGTTTTGCTAGCGGGGCCTCCACAGATACGCAGTATTTT.